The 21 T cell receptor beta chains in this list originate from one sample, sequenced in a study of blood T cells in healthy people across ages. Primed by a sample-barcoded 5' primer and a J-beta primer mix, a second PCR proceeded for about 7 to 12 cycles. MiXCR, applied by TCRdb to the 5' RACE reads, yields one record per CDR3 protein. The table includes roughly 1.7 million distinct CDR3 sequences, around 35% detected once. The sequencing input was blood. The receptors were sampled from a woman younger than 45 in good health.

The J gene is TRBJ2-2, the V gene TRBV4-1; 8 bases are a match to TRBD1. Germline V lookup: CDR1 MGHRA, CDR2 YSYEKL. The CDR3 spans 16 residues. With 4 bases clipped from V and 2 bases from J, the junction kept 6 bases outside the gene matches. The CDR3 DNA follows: TGCGCCAGCAGCCCGACCGGGACAGGCAACACCGGGGAGCTGTTTTTT. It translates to CASSPTGTGNTGELFF.

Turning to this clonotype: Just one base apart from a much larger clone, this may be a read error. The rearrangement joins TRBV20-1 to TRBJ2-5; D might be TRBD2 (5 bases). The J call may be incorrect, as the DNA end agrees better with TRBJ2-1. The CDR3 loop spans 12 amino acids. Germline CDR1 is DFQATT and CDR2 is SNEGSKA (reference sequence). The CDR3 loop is CSAVEDQETQFF. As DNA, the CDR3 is TGCAGTGCGGTGGAGGATCAAGAGACCCAGTTCTTC.

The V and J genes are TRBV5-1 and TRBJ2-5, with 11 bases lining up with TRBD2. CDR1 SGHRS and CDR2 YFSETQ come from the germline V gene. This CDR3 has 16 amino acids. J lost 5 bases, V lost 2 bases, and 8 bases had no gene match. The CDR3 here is CASSFSRLAGRETQYF. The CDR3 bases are TGCGCCAGCAGCTTTTCAAGACTAGCGGGGCGGGAGACCCAGTACTTC.

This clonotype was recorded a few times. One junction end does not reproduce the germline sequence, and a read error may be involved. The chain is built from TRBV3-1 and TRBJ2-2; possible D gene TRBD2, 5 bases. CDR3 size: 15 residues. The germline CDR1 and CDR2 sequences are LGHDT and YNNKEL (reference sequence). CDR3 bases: TGTGCCAGCAGCGCAAGAAGTGCAGACACCGGGGAGCGGTTTTTT. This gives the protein CASSARSADTGERFF.

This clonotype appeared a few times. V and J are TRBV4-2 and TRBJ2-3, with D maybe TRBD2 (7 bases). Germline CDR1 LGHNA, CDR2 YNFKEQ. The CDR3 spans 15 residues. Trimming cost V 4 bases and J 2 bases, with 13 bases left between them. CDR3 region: CASSRLRGATDTQYF. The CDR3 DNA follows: TGTGCCAGCAGCCGCCTACGGGGGGCCACAGATACGCAGTATTTT.

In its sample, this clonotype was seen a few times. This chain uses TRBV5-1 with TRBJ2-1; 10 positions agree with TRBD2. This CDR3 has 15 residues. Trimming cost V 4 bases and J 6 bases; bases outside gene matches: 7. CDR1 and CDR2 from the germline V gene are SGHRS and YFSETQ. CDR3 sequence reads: CASSIIAGGFNEQFF. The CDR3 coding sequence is TGCGCCAGCAGCATCATAGCGGGAGGCTTCAATGAGCAGTTCTTC.

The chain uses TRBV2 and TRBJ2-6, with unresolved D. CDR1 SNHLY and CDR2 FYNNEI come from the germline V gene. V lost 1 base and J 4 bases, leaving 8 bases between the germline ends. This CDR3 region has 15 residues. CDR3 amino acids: CASSEGGLGANVLTF. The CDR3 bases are TGTGCCAGCAGTGAAGGGGGTTTAGGGGCCAACGTCCTGACTTTC.

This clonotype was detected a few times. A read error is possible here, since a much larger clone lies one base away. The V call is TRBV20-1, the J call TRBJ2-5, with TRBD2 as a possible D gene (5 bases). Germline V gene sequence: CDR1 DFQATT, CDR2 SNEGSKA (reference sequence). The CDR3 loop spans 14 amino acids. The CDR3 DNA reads TGCAGTACTAGAAGGGCTAGCATGTCGGAGACCCAGTACTTC. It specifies CSTRRASMSETQYF.

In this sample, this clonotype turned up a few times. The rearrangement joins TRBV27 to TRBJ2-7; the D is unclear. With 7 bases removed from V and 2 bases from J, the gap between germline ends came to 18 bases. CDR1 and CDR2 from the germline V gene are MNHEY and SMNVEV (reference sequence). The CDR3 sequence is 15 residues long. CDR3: CASIEAPGGPYEQYF. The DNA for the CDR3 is TGTGCCAGCATTGAGGCCCCCGGTGGACCCTACGAGCAGTACTTC.

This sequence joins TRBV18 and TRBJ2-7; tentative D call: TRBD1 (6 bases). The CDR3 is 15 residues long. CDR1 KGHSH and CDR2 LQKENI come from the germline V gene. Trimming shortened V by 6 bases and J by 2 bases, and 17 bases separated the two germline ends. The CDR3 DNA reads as TGTGCCAGCTCTCAAGACAGGCGTCTCACCTACGAGCAGTACTTC. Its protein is CASSQDRRLTYEQYF.

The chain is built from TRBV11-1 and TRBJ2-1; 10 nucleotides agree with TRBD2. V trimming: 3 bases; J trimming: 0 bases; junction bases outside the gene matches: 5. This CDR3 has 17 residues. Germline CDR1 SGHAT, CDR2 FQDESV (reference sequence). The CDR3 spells CASSLRAGGVSYNEQFF. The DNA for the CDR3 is TGTGCCAGCAGCTTGAGAGCGGGAGGGGTCTCCTACAATGAGCAGTTCTTC.

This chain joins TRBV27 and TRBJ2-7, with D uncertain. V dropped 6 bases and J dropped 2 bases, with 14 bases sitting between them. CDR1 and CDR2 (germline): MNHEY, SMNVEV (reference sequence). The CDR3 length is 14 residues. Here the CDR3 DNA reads TGTGCCAGCAGCCTAAACCCGATTGCCTACGAGCAGTACTTC. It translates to CASSLNPIAYEQYF.

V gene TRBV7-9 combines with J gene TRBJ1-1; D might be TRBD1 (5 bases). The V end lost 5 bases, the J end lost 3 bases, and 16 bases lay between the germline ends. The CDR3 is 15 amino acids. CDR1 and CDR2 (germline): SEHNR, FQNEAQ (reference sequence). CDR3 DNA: TGTGCCAGCAGCCCGGCGGGGGTCCGCGACACTGAAGCTTTCTTT. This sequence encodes CASSPAGVRDTEAFF.

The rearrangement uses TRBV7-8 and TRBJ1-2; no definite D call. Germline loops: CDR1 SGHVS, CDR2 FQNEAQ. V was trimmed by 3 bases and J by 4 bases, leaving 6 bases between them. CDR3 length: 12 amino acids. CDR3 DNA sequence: TGTGCCAGCAGCTTTGACCCCTATGGCTACACCTTC. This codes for CASSFDPYGYTF.

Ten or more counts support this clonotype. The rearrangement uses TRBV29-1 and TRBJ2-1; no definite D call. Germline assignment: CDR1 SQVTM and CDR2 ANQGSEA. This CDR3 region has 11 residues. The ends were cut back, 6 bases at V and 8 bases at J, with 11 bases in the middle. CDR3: CSVRPVHEQFF. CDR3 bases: TGCAGCGTCCGCCCGGTCCATGAGCAGTTCTTC.

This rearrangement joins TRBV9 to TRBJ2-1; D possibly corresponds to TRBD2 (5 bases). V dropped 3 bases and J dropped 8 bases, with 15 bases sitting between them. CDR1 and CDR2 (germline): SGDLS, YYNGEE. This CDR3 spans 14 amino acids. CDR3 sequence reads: CASSDGSDLDEQFF. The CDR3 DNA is TGTGCCAGCAGCGACGGTAGCGACTTAGATGAGCAGTTCTTC.

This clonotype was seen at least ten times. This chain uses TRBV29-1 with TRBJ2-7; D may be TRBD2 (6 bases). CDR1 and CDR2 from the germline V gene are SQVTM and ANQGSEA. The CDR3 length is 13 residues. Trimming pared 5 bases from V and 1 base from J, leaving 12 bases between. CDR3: CSVLEGRSYEQYF. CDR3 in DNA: TGCAGCGTTCTGGAGGGCAGGTCCTACGAGCAGTACTTC.

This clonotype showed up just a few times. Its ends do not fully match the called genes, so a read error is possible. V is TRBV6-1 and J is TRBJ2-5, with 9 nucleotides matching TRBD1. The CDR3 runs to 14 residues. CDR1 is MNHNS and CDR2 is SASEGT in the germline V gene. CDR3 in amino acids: CASSEAPGQGTQYF. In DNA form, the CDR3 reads TGTGCCAGCAGCGAAGCACCGGGACAGGGTACCCAGTACTTC.

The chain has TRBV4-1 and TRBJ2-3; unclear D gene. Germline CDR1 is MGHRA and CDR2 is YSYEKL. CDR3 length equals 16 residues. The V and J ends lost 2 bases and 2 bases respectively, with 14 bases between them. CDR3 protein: CASSQPPGGITDTQYF. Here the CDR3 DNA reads TGCGCCAGCAGCCAACCCCCGGGCGGCATCACAGATACGCAGTATTTT.

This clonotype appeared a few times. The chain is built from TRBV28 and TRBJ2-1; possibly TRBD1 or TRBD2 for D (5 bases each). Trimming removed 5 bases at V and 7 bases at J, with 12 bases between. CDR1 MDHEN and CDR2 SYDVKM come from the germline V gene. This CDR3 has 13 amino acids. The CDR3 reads CASSPGTENEQFF. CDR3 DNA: TGTGCCAGCAGTCCAGGGACGGAGAATGAGCAGTTCTTC.

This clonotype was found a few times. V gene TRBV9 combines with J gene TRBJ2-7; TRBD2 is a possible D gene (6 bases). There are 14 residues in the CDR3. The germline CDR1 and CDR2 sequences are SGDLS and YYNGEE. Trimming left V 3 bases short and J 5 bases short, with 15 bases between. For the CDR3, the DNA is TGTGCCAGCAGCGCGGACGGACGGAGGGACGAGCAGTACTTC. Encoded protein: CASSADGRRDEQYF.